This T cell receptor (beta chain) was sequenced during a study of control samples from healthy donors and cancer patients. This table comes from immunoSEQ multiplex PCR, and its TCRdb copy is limited to in-frame clones, with some not included. The sample consists of about 96,000 clones, approximately 95% of them appearing once. The sequence derives from a man aged 18 to 30 in good health. Material: blood.

The DNA for the CDR3 is TGTGCCAGTAGTAGTGGGACAGGTGCTGACGAGCAGTACTTC. Translating it yields CASSSGTGADEQYF. This rearrangement joins TRBV19 to TRBJ2-7; 8 bases agree with TRBD1. The germline V gene has CDR1 LNHDA and CDR2 SQIVND (reference sequence). With V trimmed by 4 bases and J by 5 bases, 7 bases remained unmatched. The CDR3 contains 14 residues.